This TCR beta chain was captured by sequencing in a study of cytomegalovirus exposure and HLA in healthy donors. This clone has more than one count but fewer than ten. Antigen unknown. The PCR was carried out with 60 Vbeta primers and 13 Jbeta primers. Method: immunoSEQ multiplex PCR; TCRdb's copy keeps in-frame clones and lacks some. The data contain roughly 140,000 clones, approximately 81% of them singletons. The CDR3 covers 15 residues. V was trimmed by 5 bases and J by 5 bases, leaving 18 bases between them. Per germline, CDR1 MNHEY and CDR2 SVGAGI. Study-level results: It was reported in a later analysis that an Asian-associated ancestry cluster showed fewer N-insertions than the approximately 700-donor mean. Donor immune exposure was known only as CMV serostatus. Some V segments could not be told apart, so they were left out, TRBV6-2 and TRBV6-3 among them. Later analysis identified a missense DCLRE1C variant that was linked to TCR beta V- and J-gene trimming.

The source of this sequence is a man aged 18 to 29 in good health and CMV-seronegative. This chain connects TRBV6-5 to TRBJ1-1; D perhaps matches TRBD1 (5 bases). Source material: PBMCs. CDR3 nucleotides: TGTGCCAGCAGTAAGTCCACAGGCAACCCTACTGAAGCTTTCTTT. Protein sequence: CASSKSTGNPTEAFF.